These T cell receptor beta chains were read from a single sample in a study of neurological immune-mediated disorders. TCRdb re-called the 5' RACE reads with MiXCR, one entry per CDR3 protein. Of 64,000 or so distinct CDR3 sequences listed, roughly 10% are singletons. The specimen was PBMCs. These receptors originate from a man aged 25 to 40 in good health. Both conserved end residues are part of each CDR3. A D gene is named only where the DNA matches it firmly. Rows may omit the clone size; those that give it use once, few, many or a size class.

V: TRBV7-7; size: NA; D: NA; J: TRBJ2-5; DNA: TGTGCCAGCAGCCCGAGGTGGAATCCCCAAGAGACCCAGTACTTC; CDR3: CASSPRWNPQETQYF
V: TRBV20-1; size: many; D: TRBD1; J: TRBJ1-1; DNA: TGCAGTGCTCCTCCCCAGGTGGGACAGGGGGGGGGGAACACTGAAGCTTTCTTT; CDR3: CSAPPQVGQGGGNTEAFF
V: TRBV29-1; size: NA; D: TRBD2; J: TRBJ2-2; DNA: TGCAGCGCAACCATACTAGCGGGGGGCACCGGGGAGCTGTTTTTT; CDR3: CSATILAGGTGELFF
V: TRBV20-1; size: many; D: TRBD1; J: TRBJ2-1; DNA: TGCAGTGCTAGAGACCCTGACAGGGGAGAATACAATGAGCAGTTCTTC; CDR3: CSARDPDRGEYNEQFF
V: TRBV29-1; size: few; D: NA; J: TRBJ1-1; DNA: TGCAGCGTCGACGCAGGGCTGAACACTGAAGCTTTCTTT; CDR3: CSVDAGLNTEAFF
V: TRBV7-7; size: NA; D: NA; J: TRBJ2-3; DNA: TGTGCCAGCAGCTTCAGACTAGGCGGCAAAGATACGCAGTATTTT; CDR3: CASSFRLGGKDTQYF
V: TRBV5-1; size: many; D: TRBD1; J: TRBJ1-1; DNA: TGCGCCAGCAGCTTGGGGACAGGGTACACTGAAGCTTTCTTT; CDR3: CASSLGTGYTEAFF
V: TRBV20-1; size: many; D: TRBD1; J: TRBJ2-3; DNA: TGCAGTGCTAGGGGAGGACAGGGTATTACAGATACGCAGTATTTT; CDR3: CSARGGQGITDTQYF
V: TRBV15; size: many; D: NA; J: TRBJ2-7; DNA: TGTGCCACCAGCAAGGGAGGCGGGACGGCCGAGCAGTACTTC; CDR3: CATSKGGGTAEQYF
V: TRBV5-1; size: many; D: NA; J: TRBJ2-1; DNA: TGCGCCAGCAGCCTGTCGGCGGGATTGTTTAATGAGCAGTTCTTC; CDR3: CASSLSAGLFNEQFF
V: TRBV6-1; size: many; D: TRBD2; J: TRBJ2-5; DNA: TGTGCCAGCTCCGATGTGGCGGGAGGTGGGGAGACCCAGTACTTC; CDR3: CASSDVAGGGETQYF
V: TRBV4-2; size: many; D: NA; J: TRBJ1-2; DNA: TGTGCCAGCAGCCAAGACGATCGAAGGGGATATTATGGCTACACCTTC; CDR3: CASSQDDRRGYYGYTF
V: TRBV10-2; size: many; D: NA; J: TRBJ1-2; DNA: TGCGCCAGCAGTGCGGGGGGTTACTCGTGGGGCTACACCTTC; CDR3: CASSAGGYSWGYTF
V: TRBV4-2; size: many; D: NA; J: TRBJ2-3; DNA: TGTGCCAGCAGCAGGATGGAGGGCACAGATACGCAGTATTTT; CDR3: CASSRMEGTDTQYF
V: TRBV19; size: many; D: NA; J: TRBJ2-7; DNA: TGTGCCAGTACCCCCGGACAGACCTACGAGCAGTACTTC; CDR3: CASTPGQTYEQYF
V: TRBV5-1; size: many; D: NA; J: TRBJ1-2; DNA: TGCGCCAGCAGCTTGAACGTTTGGTCGCTGAGGAATGGCTACACCTTC; CDR3: CASSLNVWSLRNGYTF
V: TRBV4-1; size: many; D: NA; J: TRBJ2-3; DNA: TGCGCCAGTACTCGAGAGGGGGGGCGTGGAGATACGCAGTATTTT; CDR3: CASTREGGRGDTQYF
V: TRBV7-3; size: many; D: NA; J: TRBJ1-3; DNA: TGTGCCAGCAGCCCCGATGGAAACACCATATATTTT; CDR3: CASSPDGNTIYF
V: TRBV5-1; size: few; D: TRBD1; J: TRBJ1-1; DNA: TGCGCCAGCAGCTTGGCGAAGGGGGCTGGAGGTACTGAAGCTTTCTTT; CDR3: CASSLAKGAGGTEAFF
V: TRBV3-1; size: many; D: NA; J: TRBJ1-1; DNA: TGTGCCAGCAGCCAACAGCTTAACACTGAAGCTTTCTTT; CDR3: CASSQQLNTEAFF
V: TRBV6-1; size: many; D: NA; J: TRBJ2-2; DNA: TGTGCCAGCAGTCAGGGGTTTAGCGCCGGGGAGCTGTTTTTT; CDR3: CASSQGFSAGELFF
V: TRBV24-1; size: many; D: NA; J: TRBJ2-7; DNA: TGTGCCACCAGTGATGCCTCTAGGACGGGGGTCTACGAGCAGTACTTC; CDR3: CATSDASRTGVYEQYF
V: TRBV28; size: many; D: NA; J: TRBJ2-3; DNA: TGTGCCAGCAGCCCCCCCCGGATGAGCACAGATACGCAGTATTTT; CDR3: CASSPPRMSTDTQYF
V: TRBV20-1; size: many; D: NA; J: TRBJ2-7; DNA: TGCAGTGCCACCGTCGGTTTCTACGAGCAGTACTTC; CDR3: CSATVGFYEQYF
V: TRBV9; size: many; D: NA; J: TRBJ1-1; DNA: TGTGCCAGCAACCCGGGGGGGGGGCCGTGGTCCCCGTGGACTGAAGCTTTCTTT; CDR3: CASNPGGGPWSPWTEAFF
V: TRBV5-1; size: many; D: NA; J: TRBJ2-7; DNA: TGCGCCAGCAGCTTGGAGTCCGGGACCTACGAGCAGTACTTC; CDR3: CASSLESGTYEQYF
V: TRBV7-3; size: many; D: TRBD2; J: TRBJ2-1; DNA: TGTGCCAGCAGCAAGACTAGCGGAACCTACAATGAGCAGTTCTTC; CDR3: CASSKTSGTYNEQFF
V: TRBV7-3; size: many; D: TRBD2; J: TRBJ2-7; DNA: TGTGCCAGCAGCCCCACGTTGGGAGGGCCCTACACCAGAAACACCTACGAGCAGTACTTC; CDR3: CASSPTLGGPYTRNTYEQYF
V: TRBV9; size: many; D: NA; J: TRBJ2-2; DNA: TGTGCCAGCAGCGTAGACTACCGGGCCGCCGAAGCCGGGGAGCTGTTTTTT; CDR3: CASSVDYRAAEAGELFF
V: TRBV5-1; size: many; D: TRBD2; J: TRBJ2-7; DNA: TGCGCCAGCAGCCCCGACAGTGCGGGAGGAGTCGACGAGCAGTACTTC; CDR3: CASSPDSAGGVDEQYF
V: TRBV24-1; size: NA; D: TRBD1; J: TRBJ1-2; DNA: TGTGCCACCAGTGATCCTCAGGGGGAAGACTATGGCTACACCTTC; CDR3: CATSDPQGEDYGYTF
V: TRBV12-3/TRBV12-4; size: many; D: TRBD1; J: TRBJ2-7; DNA: TGTGCCAGCAGCTTCGACAGGGGGCGTGAGCAGTACTTC; CDR3: CASSFDRGREQYF
V: TRBV19; size: NA; D: NA; J: TRBJ1-3; DNA: TGTGCCAGTAACAGGGACTACTCCTCGGGAAACACCATATATTTT; CDR3: CASNRDYSSGNTIYF
V: TRBV7-7; size: many; D: TRBD1; J: TRBJ2-1; DNA: TGTGCCAGCAGCCTCGGACAGGGGGCCAACAATGAGCAGTTCTTC; CDR3: CASSLGQGANNEQFF
V: TRBV29-1; size: few; D: TRBD1; J: TRBJ1-2; DNA: TGCAGCGTGGCCGGGACAGGGTCGGCCTATGGCTACACCTTC; CDR3: CSVAGTGSAYGYTF
V: TRBV5-1; size: few; D: TRBD1; J: TRBJ2-1; DNA: TGCGCCAGCAGCACTACAGGGGCCCCTTACAATGAGCAGTTCTTC; CDR3: CASSTTGAPYNEQFF
V: TRBV30; size: many; D: NA; J: TRBJ2-7; DNA: TGTGCCGGACGCCAGGGACTGCCCTACGAGCAGTACTTC; CDR3: CAGRQGLPYEQYF
V: TRBV6-4; size: few; D: NA; J: TRBJ2-7; DNA: TGTGCCAGCAGAGGTCTTCTCCTCTACGAGCAGTACTTC; CDR3: CASRGLLLYEQYF
V: TRBV5-1; size: NA; D: NA; J: TRBJ2-1; DNA: TGCTCCAGCAGAGCCGGGCTGGGGGGCTACAATGATCAGTTCTTC; CDR3: CSSRAGLGGYNDQFF
V: TRBV5-5; size: many; D: NA; J: TRBJ2-7; DNA: TGTGCCAGCAGCTTGCCACAGGGAAAGGCCTACGAGCAGTACTTC; CDR3: CASSLPQGKAYEQYF
V: TRBV5-1; size: many; D: NA; J: TRBJ2-7; DNA: TGCGCCAGCAGCTTCCCCCAGGCGGGGGCCCACGAGCAGTACTTC; CDR3: CASSFPQAGAHEQYF
V: TRBV29-1; size: many; D: NA; J: TRBJ2-2; DNA: TGCAGCGCCTCAGGGGGAGGGATGAACACCGGGGAGCTGTTTTTT; CDR3: CSASGGGMNTGELFF
V: TRBV29-1; size: NA; D: TRBD1; J: TRBJ2-7; DNA: TGCAGCGTCAGGACAGGGAATCTCGACGAGCAGTACTTC; CDR3: CSVRTGNLDEQYF
V: TRBV5-1; size: NA; D: NA; J: TRBJ2-5; DNA: TGCGCCAGCAGCCCTTCGGGGGGCTCCTACAATGAGCAGTACTTC; CDR3: CASSPSGGSYNEQYF
V: TRBV5-1; size: few; D: TRBD2; J: TRBJ2-7; DNA: TGCGCCAGCAGCTTCAGGGCCCAAAGCGGGAGGGCCGCCGAGCAGTACTTC; CDR3: CASSFRAQSGRAAEQYF
V: TRBV29-1; size: many; D: NA; J: TRBJ2-7; DNA: TGCAGCGTTGCAGCCTCCAAGGGCGAGCAGTACTTC; CDR3: CSVAASKGEQYF
V: TRBV24-1; size: many; D: TRBD2; J: TRBJ2-1; DNA: TGTGCCACCAGTGAGGGGACTAGCGGGAGGGTTTTCGACAATGAGCAGTTCTTC; CDR3: CATSEGTSGRVFDNEQFF
V: TRBV3-1; size: many; D: NA; J: TRBJ2-2; DNA: TGTGCCAGCAAAAGCTCATCTAGCTGGGGGGAGTATGATCCCGGGGAGCTGTTTTTT; CDR3: CASKSSSSWGEYDPGELFF
V: TRBV10-3; size: many; D: NA; J: TRBJ1-5; DNA: TGTGCCATCAGTGATTGGGGGTATAGCAATCAGCCCCAGCATTTT; CDR3: CAISDWGYSNQPQHF
V: TRBV24-1; size: many; D: NA; J: TRBJ2-7; DNA: TGTGCCACCAGTGAGGCTCAGGGGCCCAACGAGCAGTACTTC; CDR3: CATSEAQGPNEQYF
V: TRBV5-1; size: few; D: TRBD2; J: TRBJ2-7; DNA: TGCGCCAGCAGCTTGGATAGCGGGAGCTCCTACGAGCAGTACTTC; CDR3: CASSLDSGSSYEQYF
V: TRBV7-3; size: many; D: NA; J: TRBJ2-2; DNA: TGTGCCAGCAGCTTAACAGGGACCGGGGAGCTGTTTTTT; CDR3: CASSLTGTGELFF
V: TRBV25-1; size: many; D: NA; J: TRBJ1-5; DNA: TGTGCCAGCAGTGGGACAAACAGCAATCAGCCCCAGCATTTT; CDR3: CASSGTNSNQPQHF
V: TRBV6-2/TRBV6-3; size: NA; D: NA; J: TRBJ1-4; DNA: TGTGCCAGCTCTTTAATCGGGAATCTCGCTACAACTAATGAAAAACTGTTTTTT; CDR3: CASSLIGNLATTNEKLFF
V: TRBV14; size: NA; D: TRBD2; J: TRBJ2-2; DNA: TGTGCCAGCAGCCAAGATCTAGCGGGAGGTGCCGGGGAGCTGTTTTTT; CDR3: CASSQDLAGGAGELFF
V: TRBV20-1; size: many; D: TRBD1; J: TRBJ2-7; DNA: TGCAGTGCTAGTGCGACAGGGGGTTCCTACGAGCAGTACTTC; CDR3: CSASATGGSYEQYF
V: TRBV28; size: NA; D: NA; J: TRBJ2-5; DNA: TGTGCCAGCAGCCCCGCGGAGGGCCTGGAGACCCAGTACTTC; CDR3: CASSPAEGLETQYF